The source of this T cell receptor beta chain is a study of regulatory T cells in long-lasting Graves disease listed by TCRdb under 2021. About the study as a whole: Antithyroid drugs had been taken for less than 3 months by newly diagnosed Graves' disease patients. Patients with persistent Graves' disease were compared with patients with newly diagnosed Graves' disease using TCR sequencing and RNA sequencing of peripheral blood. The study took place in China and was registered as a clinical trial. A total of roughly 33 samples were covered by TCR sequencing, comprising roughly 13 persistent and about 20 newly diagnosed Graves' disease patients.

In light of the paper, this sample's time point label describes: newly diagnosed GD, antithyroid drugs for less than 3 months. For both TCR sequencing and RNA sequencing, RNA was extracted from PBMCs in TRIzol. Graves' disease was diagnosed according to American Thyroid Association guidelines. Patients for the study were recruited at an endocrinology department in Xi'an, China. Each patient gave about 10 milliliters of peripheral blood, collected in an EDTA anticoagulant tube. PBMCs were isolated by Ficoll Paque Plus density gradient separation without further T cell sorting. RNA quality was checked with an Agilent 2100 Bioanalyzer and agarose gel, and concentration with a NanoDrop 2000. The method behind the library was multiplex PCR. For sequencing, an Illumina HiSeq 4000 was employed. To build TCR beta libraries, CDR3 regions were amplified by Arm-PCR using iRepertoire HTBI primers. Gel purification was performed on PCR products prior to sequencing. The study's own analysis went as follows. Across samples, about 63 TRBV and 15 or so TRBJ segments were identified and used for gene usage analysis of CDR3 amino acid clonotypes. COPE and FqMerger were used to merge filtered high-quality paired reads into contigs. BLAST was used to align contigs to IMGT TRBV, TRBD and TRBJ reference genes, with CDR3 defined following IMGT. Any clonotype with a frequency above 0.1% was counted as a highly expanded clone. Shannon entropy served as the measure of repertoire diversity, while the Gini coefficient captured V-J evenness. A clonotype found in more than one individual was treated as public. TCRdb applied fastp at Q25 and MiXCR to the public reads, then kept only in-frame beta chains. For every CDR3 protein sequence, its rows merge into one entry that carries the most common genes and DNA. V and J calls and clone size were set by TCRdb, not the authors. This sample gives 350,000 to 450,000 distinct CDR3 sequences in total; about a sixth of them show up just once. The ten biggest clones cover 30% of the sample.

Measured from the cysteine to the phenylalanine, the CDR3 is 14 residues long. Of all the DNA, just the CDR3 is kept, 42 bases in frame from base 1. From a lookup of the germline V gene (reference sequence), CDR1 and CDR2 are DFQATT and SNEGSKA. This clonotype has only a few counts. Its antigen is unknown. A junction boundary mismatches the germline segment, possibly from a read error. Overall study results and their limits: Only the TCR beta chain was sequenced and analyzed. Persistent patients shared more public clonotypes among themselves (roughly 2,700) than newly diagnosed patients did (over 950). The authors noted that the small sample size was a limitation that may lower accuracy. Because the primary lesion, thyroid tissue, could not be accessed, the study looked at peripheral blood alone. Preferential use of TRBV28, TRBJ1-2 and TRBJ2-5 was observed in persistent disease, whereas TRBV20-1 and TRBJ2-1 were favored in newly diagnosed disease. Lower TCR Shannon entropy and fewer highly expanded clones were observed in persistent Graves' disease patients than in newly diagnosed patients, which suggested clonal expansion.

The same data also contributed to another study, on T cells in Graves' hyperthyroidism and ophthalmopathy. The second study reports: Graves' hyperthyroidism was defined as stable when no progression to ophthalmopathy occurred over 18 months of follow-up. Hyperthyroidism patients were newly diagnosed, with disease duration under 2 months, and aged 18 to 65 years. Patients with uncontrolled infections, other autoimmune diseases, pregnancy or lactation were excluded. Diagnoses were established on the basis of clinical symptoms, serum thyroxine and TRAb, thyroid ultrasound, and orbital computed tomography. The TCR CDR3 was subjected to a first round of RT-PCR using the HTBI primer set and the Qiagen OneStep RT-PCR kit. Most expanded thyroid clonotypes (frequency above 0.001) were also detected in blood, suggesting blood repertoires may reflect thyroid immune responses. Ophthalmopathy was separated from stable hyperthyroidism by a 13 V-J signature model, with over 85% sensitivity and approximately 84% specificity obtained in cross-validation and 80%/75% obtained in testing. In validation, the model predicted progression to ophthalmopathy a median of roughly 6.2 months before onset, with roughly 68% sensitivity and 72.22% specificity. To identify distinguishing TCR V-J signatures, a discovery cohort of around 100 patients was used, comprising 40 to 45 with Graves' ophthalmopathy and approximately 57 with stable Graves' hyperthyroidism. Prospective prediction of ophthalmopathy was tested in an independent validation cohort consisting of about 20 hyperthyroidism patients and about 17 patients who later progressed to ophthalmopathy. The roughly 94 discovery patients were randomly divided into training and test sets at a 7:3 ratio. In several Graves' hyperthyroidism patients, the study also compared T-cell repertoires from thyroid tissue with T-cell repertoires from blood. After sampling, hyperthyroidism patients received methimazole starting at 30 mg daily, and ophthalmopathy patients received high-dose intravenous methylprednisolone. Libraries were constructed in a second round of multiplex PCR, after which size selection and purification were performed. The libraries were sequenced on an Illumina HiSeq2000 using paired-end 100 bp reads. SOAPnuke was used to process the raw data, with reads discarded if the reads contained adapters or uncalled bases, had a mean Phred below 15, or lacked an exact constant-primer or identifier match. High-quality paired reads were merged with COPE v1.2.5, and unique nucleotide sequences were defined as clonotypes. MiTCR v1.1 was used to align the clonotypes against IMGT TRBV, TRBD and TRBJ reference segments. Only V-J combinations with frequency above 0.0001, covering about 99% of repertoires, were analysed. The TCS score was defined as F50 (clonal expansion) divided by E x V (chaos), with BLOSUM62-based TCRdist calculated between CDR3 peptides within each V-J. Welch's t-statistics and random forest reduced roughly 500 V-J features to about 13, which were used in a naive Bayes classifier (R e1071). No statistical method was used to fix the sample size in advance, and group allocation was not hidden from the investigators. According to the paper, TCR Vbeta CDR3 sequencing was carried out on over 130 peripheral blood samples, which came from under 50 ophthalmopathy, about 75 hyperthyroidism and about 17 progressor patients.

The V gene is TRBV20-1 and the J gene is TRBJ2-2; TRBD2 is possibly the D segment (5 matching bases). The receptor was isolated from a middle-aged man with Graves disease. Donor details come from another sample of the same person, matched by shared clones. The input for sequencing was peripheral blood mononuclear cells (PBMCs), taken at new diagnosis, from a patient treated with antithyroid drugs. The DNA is TGCAGTGCTAGAGAGGGAGCGAACACCGGGGAGCTGGTTTTT. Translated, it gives CSAREGANTGELVF.